This T cell receptor beta chain was found in a study of cytomegalovirus exposure and HLA in healthy donors. The trim removed 6 bases at V and 7 bases at J, leaving 8 bases unmatched. The CDR3 spans 13 residues. Germline V gene sequence: CDR1 MGHDK, CDR2 SYGVNS. The study ran its PCR with 60 Vbeta and 13 Jbeta primers. In the original workflow: In a later analysis, of tens of millions of unique beta chains, roughly 10 million appeared in at least two donors. This table comes from immunoSEQ multiplex PCR, and its TCRdb copy is limited to in-frame clones, with some not included. The V and J calls and clone size were taken over from that table, and D and trimming were inferred from the DNA. The data contain some 120,000 clones, roughly 80% of them singletons. Findings and limits, study-wide: The study recorded some 160 TCR beta chains that were cytomegalovirus-associated. Follow-up analysis found HLA locus-dependent TCR association rates, highest for DRB1 and lowest for HLA-C.

With respect to this clone: Its antigen is unknown.

This chain joins TRBV25-1 and TRBJ2-7; 8 bases are shared with TRBD1. The sequence derives from a woman aged 50 to 60 in good health and CMV-seronegative. Sequenced material: PBMCs. The DNA for the CDR3 is TGTGCCAGCAGCGGGACAGGTCTTCGTGAGCAGTACTTC. Translating gives CASSGTGLREQYF.